This TCR beta chain was profiled in a study of blood T cells in healthy people across ages. Study-wide results and caveats: Changes seen in expanded clonotypes were possibly confounded by donor CMV status left unknown. Estimated diversity that came from one million T cells was considered an underestimate.

Per-sample PBMC isolation yielded at least 6 million cells. This clonotype was seen more than once but under ten times. Its antigen is unidentified. This CDR3 spans 17 amino acids. J was trimmed by 3 bases and V by 1 base; bases with no gene match: 11. The germline CDR1 and CDR2 sequences are SGHRS and YFSETQ. A sample-barcoded 5' primer and a J-beta primer mix were used in a second PCR of roughly 7 to 11 cycles. Paired-end reads containing CDR3 totaled no fewer than 2.5 million for each sample. TCRdb re-derived calls from the 5' RACE reads in MiXCR, one entry per CDR3 protein. The sample has approximately 800,000 distinct CDR3 sequences; around 34% are singletons.

Source material: blood. V usage is TRBV5-1 and J usage is TRBJ1-1; 8 bases are shared with TRBD1. The origin of this receptor is a man aged 18 to 29 in good health. CDR3 nucleotides: TGCGCCAGCAGCTTGCAGGGTACGGGACAGGTTGACACTGAAGCTTTCTTT. Translation: CASSLQGTGQVDTEAFF.